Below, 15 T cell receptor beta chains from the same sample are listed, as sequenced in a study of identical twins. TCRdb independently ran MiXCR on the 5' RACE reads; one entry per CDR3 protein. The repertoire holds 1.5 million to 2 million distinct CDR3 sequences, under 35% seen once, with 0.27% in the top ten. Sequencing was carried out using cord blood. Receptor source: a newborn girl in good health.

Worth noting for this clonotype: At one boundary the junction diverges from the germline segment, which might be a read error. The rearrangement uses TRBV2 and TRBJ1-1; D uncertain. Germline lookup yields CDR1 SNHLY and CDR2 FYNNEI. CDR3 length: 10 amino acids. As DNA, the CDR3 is TGCTTGGGAGGGAGAACTGAAGCTTTCTTT. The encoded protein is CLGGRTEAFF.

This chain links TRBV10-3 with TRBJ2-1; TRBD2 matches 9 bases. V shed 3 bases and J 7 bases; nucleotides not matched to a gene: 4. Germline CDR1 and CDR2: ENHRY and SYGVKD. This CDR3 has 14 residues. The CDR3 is CAISDAGGNNEQFF. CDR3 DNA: TGTGCCATCAGTGACGCGGGGGGGAATAATGAGCAGTTCTTC.

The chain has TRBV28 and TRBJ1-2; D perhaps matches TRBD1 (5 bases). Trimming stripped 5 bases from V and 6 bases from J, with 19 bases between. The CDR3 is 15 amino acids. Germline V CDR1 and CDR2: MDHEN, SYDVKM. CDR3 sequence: CASSTIGQGSHGYTF. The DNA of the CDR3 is TGTGCCAGCAGTACCATCGGACAAGGAAGCCATGGCTACACCTTC.

The CDR3 DNA reads TGTGCCATCAGTGATTGGGGGGGGGCAGATGAGCAGTTCTTC. As protein: CAISDWGGADEQFF. The chain couples TRBV10-3 to TRBJ2-1; the D gene is possibly TRBD2 (7 bases). CDR1 is ENHRY, CDR2 SYGVKD, per germline. This CDR3 is built from 14 residues. Between the trimmed V and J ends, which lost 3 bases and 8 bases, there was a span of 14 bases.

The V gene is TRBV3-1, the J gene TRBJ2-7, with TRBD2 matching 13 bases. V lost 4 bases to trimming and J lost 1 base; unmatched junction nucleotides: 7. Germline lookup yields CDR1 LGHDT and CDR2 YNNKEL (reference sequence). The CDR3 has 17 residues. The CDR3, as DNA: TGTGCCAGCAGCCCTGGGACTAGCGGGACACTGTCCTACGAGCAGTACTTC. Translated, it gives CASSPGTSGTLSYEQYF.

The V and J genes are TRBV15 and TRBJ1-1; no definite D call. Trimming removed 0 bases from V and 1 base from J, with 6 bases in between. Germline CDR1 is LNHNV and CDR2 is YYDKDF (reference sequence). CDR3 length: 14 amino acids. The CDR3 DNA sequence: TGTGCCACCAGCAGAGACCCGCAGAACACTGAAGCTTTCTTT. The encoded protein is CATSRDPQNTEAFF.

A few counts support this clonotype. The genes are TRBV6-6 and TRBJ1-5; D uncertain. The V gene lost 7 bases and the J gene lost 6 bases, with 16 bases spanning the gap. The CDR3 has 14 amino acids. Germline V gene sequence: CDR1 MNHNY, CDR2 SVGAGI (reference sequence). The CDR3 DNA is TGTGCCAGCACCGCCCGTTGGGGTGGTCAGCCCCAGCATTTT. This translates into CASTARWGGQPQHF.

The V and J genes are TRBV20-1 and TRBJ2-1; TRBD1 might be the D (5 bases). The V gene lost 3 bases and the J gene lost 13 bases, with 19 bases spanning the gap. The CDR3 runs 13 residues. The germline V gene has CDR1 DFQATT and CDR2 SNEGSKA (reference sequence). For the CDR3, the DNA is TGCAGTGCTAGTCCCCCAGGGATGGAGACCCAGTTCTTC. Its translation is CSASPPGMETQFF.

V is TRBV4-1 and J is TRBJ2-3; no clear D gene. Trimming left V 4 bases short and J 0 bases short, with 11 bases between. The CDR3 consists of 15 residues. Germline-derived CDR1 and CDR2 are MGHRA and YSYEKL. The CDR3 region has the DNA TGCGCCAGCAGCCGGGGTCCGGCTAGCACAGATACGCAGTATTTT. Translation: CASSRGPASTDTQYF.

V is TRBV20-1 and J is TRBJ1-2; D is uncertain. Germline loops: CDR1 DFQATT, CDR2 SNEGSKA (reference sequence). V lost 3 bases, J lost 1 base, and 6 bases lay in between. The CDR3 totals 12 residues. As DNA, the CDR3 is TGCAGTGCTAGTCCGCGTAACTATGGCTACACCTTC. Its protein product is CSASPRNYGYTF.

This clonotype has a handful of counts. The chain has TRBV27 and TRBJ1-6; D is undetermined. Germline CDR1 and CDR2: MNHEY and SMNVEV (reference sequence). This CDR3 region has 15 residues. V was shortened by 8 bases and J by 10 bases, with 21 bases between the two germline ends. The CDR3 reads CASAVRNRGGSPLHF. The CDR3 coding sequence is TGTGCCAGCGCCGTTCGGAACCGGGGAGGGTCACCCCTCCACTTT.

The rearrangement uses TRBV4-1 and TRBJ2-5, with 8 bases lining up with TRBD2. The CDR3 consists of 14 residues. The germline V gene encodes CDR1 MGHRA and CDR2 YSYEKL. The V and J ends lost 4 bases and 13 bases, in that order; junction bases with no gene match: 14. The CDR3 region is CASSRLAGGYERYF. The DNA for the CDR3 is TGCGCCAGCAGCCGTCTAGCGGGTGGATACGAGCGGTACTTC.

For the CDR3, the DNA is TGTGCCAGCAAGCGAATTGAGCAGTACTTC. Protein product: CASKRIEQYF. The V call is TRBV27, the J call TRBJ2-7; D gene uncertain. Germline CDR1 and CDR2: MNHEY and SMNVEV (reference sequence). This CDR3 is 10 amino acids long. V was pared by 7 bases and J by 7 bases, with 8 bases between.

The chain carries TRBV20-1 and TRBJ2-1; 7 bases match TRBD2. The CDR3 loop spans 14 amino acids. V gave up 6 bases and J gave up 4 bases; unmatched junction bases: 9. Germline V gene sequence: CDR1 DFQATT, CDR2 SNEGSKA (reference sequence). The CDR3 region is CSATGTTLYNEQFF. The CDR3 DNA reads TGCAGTGCGACCGGGACTACCCTTTACAATGAGCAGTTCTTC.

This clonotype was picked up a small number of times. As DNA, the CDR3 is TGTGCCAGCAGTTACCGGGGGACAGCCCTTCTCGAGCAGTACTTC. Protein: CASSYRGTALLEQYF. The chain combines TRBV6-2 or TRBV6-3 with TRBJ2-7; tentatively, D is TRBD1 (7 bases). CDR1 is MNHEY, CDR2 SVGEGT, per germline. The CDR3 contains 15 residues. Trimming stripped 2 bases from V and 6 bases from J, with 17 bases between.